These 16 T cell receptor beta chains originate from one sample sequenced in a study of T cell repertoires in cytomegalovirus infection. TCRdb analysed the reads with MiXCR anew, one entry per CDR3 protein. The sample carries roughly 120,000 distinct CDR3 sequences, more than 30% recorded once. No antigen is known for these receptors. The sample here was CD8+ T cells from cultured PBMCs, taken from culture after CMV antigen stimulation. The receptors were gathered from a human donor in good health (CMV status not recorded). Some clones in this sample may be carry-over from other donors' samples.

This clonotype was recorded a few times. This rearrangement joins TRBV12-3 or TRBV12-4 to TRBJ2-2, with 8 bases that match TRBD1. V was clipped by 11 bases and J by 1 base; unmatched bases: 3. The CDR3 loop spans 13 amino acids. In DNA form, the CDR3 reads TGTGCCGGGGGGACAGGGAACACCGGGGAGCTGTTTTTT. Translated: CAGGTGNTGELFF.

This clonotype showed up just a few times. V is TRBV6-6 and J is TRBJ2-2; D might be TRBD1 or TRBD2, each matching 6 bases. Germline V gene data show CDR1 as MNHNY and CDR2 as SVGAGI (reference sequence). With 8 bases removed from V and 5 bases from J, the gap between germline ends came to 18 bases. This CDR3 has 15 amino acids. CDR3 region: CASSRGANRTGELFF. Written as DNA, the CDR3 is TGTGCCAGCTCAAGGGGGGCCAATCGTACCGGGGAGCTGTTTTTT.

The rearrangement uses TRBV20-1 and TRBJ2-3, with 11 positions matching TRBD2. V dropped 5 bases and J dropped 0; count of bases not matched to a gene: 10. CDR1 DFQATT and CDR2 SNEGSKA come from the germline V gene (reference sequence). CDR3 length equals 17 residues. The CDR3 sequence is CSARKTSGVTSTDTQYF. CDR3 DNA sequence: TGCAGTGCTCGAAAGACTAGCGGGGTAACTAGCACAGATACGCAGTATTTT.

This sequence joins TRBV12-3 or TRBV12-4 and TRBJ2-1; 7 bases line up with TRBD2. With V trimmed by 8 bases and J by 8 bases, 15 bases remained unmatched. CDR3 length: 15 amino acids. The DNA of the CDR3 is TGTGCCAGCCGGGGGGAGGGAGGGGAGAGCGATGAGCAGTTCTTC. Protein product: CASRGEGGESDEQFF.

The V and J genes are TRBV6-5 and TRBJ1-1; TRBD1 aligns across 7 bases. CDR3 length: 15 amino acids. The V segment lost 0 bases and the J segment 4 bases; nucleotides outside the gene matches: 5. Germline loops: CDR1 MNHEY, CDR2 SVGAGI. The CDR3 protein is CASSYSLTGTTEAFF. CDR3 nucleotides: TGTGCCAGCAGTTACTCATTGACAGGGACCACTGAAGCTTTCTTT.

A remark on this clonotype: One end of the junction varies from germline; a read error may be responsible. The V gene is TRBV7-6, the J gene TRBJ2-3; TRBD1 matches at 10 bases. Looked up from germline, CDR1 is SGHVS and CDR2 is FNYEAQ. This CDR3 has 15 amino acids. The CDR3 loop is CASSLGQGHTDTQYF. In DNA form, the CDR3 reads TGTGCTAGCAGCCTGGGACAGGGGCACACAGATACGCAGTATTTT. Looking up the rest from reference TRBV7-6 and TRBJ2-3 gives the full variable domain: GAGVSQSPRYKVTKRGQDVALRCDPISGHVSLYWYRQALGQGPEFLTYFNYEAQQDKSGLPNDRFSAERPEGSISTLTIQRTEQRDSAMYRCASSLGQGHTDTQYFGPGTRLTVL.

J is TRBJ2-2 and V is TRBV6-2 or TRBV6-3; D not certain. The CDR3 sequence is 10 residues long. Trimming removed 8 bases at V and 6 bases at J, with 4 bases between. Germline CDR1 is MNHEY and CDR2 is SVGEGT. In DNA, the CDR3 is TGTGCCAGCGGTTCCGGGGAGCTGTTTTTT. Residues: CASGSGELFF.

This chain links TRBV6-5 with TRBJ2-3; 8 bases align to TRBD2. J lost 2 bases, V lost 6 bases, and 7 bases had no gene match. The germline V gene encodes CDR1 MNHEY and CDR2 SVGAGI. The CDR3 covers 15 residues. The CDR3: CASSLTSESTDTQYF. The DNA of the CDR3 is TGTGCCAGCAGCCTGACTAGCGAGTCCACAGATACGCAGTATTTT.

This clonotype was observed at least ten times. This rearrangement joins TRBV27 to TRBJ1-5; 10 bases fit TRBD1. Unmatched junction bases numbered 4, after V lost 5 bases and J lost 6 bases. The CDR3 length is 14 residues. Looked up from germline, CDR1 is MNHEY and CDR2 is SMNVEV (reference sequence). CDR3: CASSHDRGRQPQHF. CDR3 DNA: TGTGCCAGCAGTCACGACAGGGGGCGTCAGCCCCAGCATTTT.

In its sample, this clonotype was seen once. The V call is TRBV12-3 or TRBV12-4, the J call TRBJ2-5; 7 bases are a match to TRBD1. The junction had 11 bases not matched to a gene; V was cut back by 2 bases and J by 5 bases. CDR3 length equals 16 residues. For the CDR3, the DNA is TGTGCCAGCAGTTTATACGGGACAGTCCACCCTGAGACCCAGTACTTC. Residues: CASSLYGTVHPETQYF.

A few counts support this clonotype. The chain joins TRBV4-2 to TRBJ1-3, with D perhaps matching TRBD1 (5 bases). V was clipped by 2 bases and J by 0 bases, with 17 bases between them. The CDR3 runs 18 residues. Germline lookup yields CDR1 LGHNA and CDR2 YNFKEQ. The CDR3 loop is CASSQPTGYQPSGNTIYF. CDR3 DNA: TGTGCCAGCAGCCAACCCACAGGATACCAACCCTCTGGAAACACCATATATTTT.

The chain links TRBV7-6 to TRBJ2-1; D call uncertain. The germline V gene encodes CDR1 SGHVS and CDR2 FNYEAQ. The CDR3 totals 14 residues. Trimming stripped 0 bases from V and 6 bases from J, with 9 bases between. CDR3 nucleotides: TGTGCCAGCAGCTTAGCCCCGGGCTCCAATGAGCAGTTCTTC. Translating it yields CASSLAPGSNEQFF.

V and J are TRBV12-3 or TRBV12-4 and TRBJ2-7, with no clear D. V shed 3 bases and J shed 3 bases, with 9 bases lying between them. The CDR3 is 13 residues long. Here the CDR3 DNA reads TGTGCCAGCAGTTTTTATGTGGACTACGAGCAGTACTTC. It encodes CASSFYVDYEQYF.

This clonotype was counted between two and nine times. The rearrangement joins TRBV7-9 to TRBJ2-1; D is unclear. Per germline, CDR1 SEHNR and CDR2 FQNEAQ (reference sequence). The CDR3 is 15 residues long. With 0 bases removed from V and 6 bases from J, the gap between germline ends came to 12 bases. The CDR3 nucleotides are TGTGCCAGCAGCTTAGCGTACTCGGAGTCCAATGAGCAGTTCTTC. Residues: CASSLAYSESNEQFF.

The sample holds one count of this clonotype. The junction departs from the called germline gene at one end, perhaps through a read error. The rearrangement uses TRBV6-2 or TRBV6-3 and TRBJ2-2; D possibly corresponds to TRBD1 (6 bases). CDR1 MNHEY and CDR2 SVGEGT come from the germline V gene. The CDR3 is 15 residues long. The CDR3 nucleotides are TGTGCCAGCAGCAACAGGGCCGGTCGGGCCGGGGAGCTGATTTTT. It specifies CASSNRAGRAGELIF.

This chain connects TRBV2 to TRBJ2-3; TRBD2 agrees at 8 bases. The CDR3 has 14 amino acids. With 10 bases clipped from V and 6 bases from J, the junction kept 12 bases outside the gene matches. Germline CDR1 and CDR2: SNHLY and FYNNEI. The CDR3 DNA is TGTGCCATTACCTTGGCGGGGGGAATGGATACGCAGTATTTT. This codes for CAITLAGGMDTQYF.